What follows describes a single TCR beta chain. Other DNA sequences in the same sample also yield this CDR3. Terminally differentiated effector memory CD45RA+ cells were left out of the naive CD8 fraction, which was CD45RO-negative and positively selected for CCR7. All participating donors were Caucasian adults from Nashville, Tennessee. This record comes from a study of shared clonotypes between healthy human individuals. Every subset had its genomic DNA shared out evenly among several immunoSEQ plates. Replicate sorted-subset PCRs were loaded with approximately 200 ng DNA, 31,000 or so T cell genomes. Clones were read by immunoSEQ multiplex PCR, and TCRdb kept only the in-frame ones, dropping some. The table has millions of clones, roughly 94% seen once. The V gene's germline CDR1 is SGDLS and CDR2 YYNGEE. The CDR3 runs to 14 residues. Trimming removed 0 bases at V and 1 base at J, with 7 bases between.

Sequencing used naive CD8+ T cells sorted from blood. The chain employs TRBV9 and TRBJ1-2, with TRBD1 as a possible D gene (6 bases). This sequence originates from a man between 18 and 29 years old in good health. The CDR3 sequence: CASSVEDSNYGYTF. In nucleotides, the CDR3 is TGTGCCAGCAGCGTAGAGGACAGTAACTATGGCTACACCTTC.